This entry is about one T cell receptor beta chain. These data are taken from a study of blood T cell repertoires in COVID-19. Study summary: Samples came from the United States, Italy and Spain, spanning acute and convalescent COVID-19. The analysed material was cDNA or gDNA that came from T cells, B-cell-depleted T cells, or PBMCs.

There are 14 residues in the CDR3. Deletions cut 8 bases from V and 2 bases from J, with 13 bases between. The germline CDR1 and CDR2 sequences are SGHAT and FQNNGV. As originally analysed: For nucleated cells, counts were estimated from reference gene primer amplification. Method: immunoSEQ multiplex PCR; TCRdb's copy keeps in-frame clones and lacks some. V and J calls and clone size follow that table, whereas D and trimming were derived from the DNA. The sample lists more than 20,000 clones, around 90% occurring once. The gene calls are TRBV11-2 and TRBJ1-3, with D perhaps TRBD1 (6 bases). This sequence was found in a man in his 70s with acute or convalescent COVID-19. Sequencing was done on a sample of peripheral blood. CDR3 amino acids: CASGTGSAGNTIYF. CDR3 sequence (DNA): TGTGCCAGCGGAACAGGGTCTGCTGGAAACACCATATATTTT.